These 13 T cell receptor beta chains share one sample of origin, sequenced in a study. The sorted Tregs were CD4+CD25+CD127-/low cells. TCRdb reprocessed the 5' RACE reads with MiXCR, giving one entry per CDR3 protein. The sample has around 55,000 distinct CDR3 sequences, 20% to 25% seen once; the top ten hold 3.2%. The specimen sequenced was tumor-infiltrating Tregs sorted from the breast tumor. These receptor sequences come from a female donor with breast cancer.

The rearrangement joins TRBV12-3 or TRBV12-4 to TRBJ1-1, with D maybe TRBD1 (5 bases). The V end lost 5 bases, the J end lost 6 bases, and 10 bases lay between the germline ends. This CDR3 has 12 residues. CDR3 DNA: TGTGCCAGCAGTACCAGGGTTGCTGAAGCTTTCTTT. Its protein product is CASSTRVAEAFF.

This chain links TRBV20-1 with TRBJ2-4; D possibly matches TRBD1 or TRBD2 (6 bases each). The germline V gene encodes CDR1 DFQATT and CDR2 SNEGSKA (reference sequence). The CDR3 spans 16 residues. Between the trimmed V and J ends, which lost 8 bases and 1 base, there was a span of 21 bases. The DNA of the CDR3 is TGCAGTTCCCTAATTCCCTTCGGGGGCGCCAAAAACATTCAGTACTTC. Residues: CSSLIPFGGAKNIQYF.

Regarding this clonotype: Without the conserved terminal phenylalanine or tryptophan, this CDR3 likely stems from a read error. J is TRBJ2-1 and V is TRBV7-9, with 13 bases matching TRBD2. This CDR3 region has 18 residues. Germline values: CDR1 SEHNR, CDR2 FQNEAQ (reference sequence). V was clipped by 2 bases and J by 0 bases; unmatched bases: 4. CDR3 sequence reads: CASSLIRTSGSSYNEQFL. The CDR3 DNA is TGTGCCAGCAGCTTAATCCGGACTAGCGGGAGCTCCTACAATGAGCAGTTCCTC.

This clonotype was found a few times. V gene TRBV5-1 combines with J gene TRBJ2-5; the D is unclear. Trimming cost V 3 bases and J 2 bases, with 2 bases left between them. Per the germline V gene, CDR1 is SGHRS and CDR2 is YFSETQ. The CDR3 sequence is 11 residues long. CDR3 in DNA: TGCGCCAGCAGCTATCAAGAGACCCAGTACTTC. It is translated as CASSYQETQYF.

This clonotype was seen more than once but under ten times. The chain links TRBV19 to TRBJ1-4; 7 bases align to TRBD1. This CDR3 comprises 16 residues. Germline V gene sequence: CDR1 LNHDA, CDR2 SQIVND (reference sequence). The ends lost 9 bases at V and 10 bases at J; junction bases unmatched: 20. The CDR3 nucleotides read TGTGCCAGCCAGGGGGGGGAAACTAGTCAATTTGGAAAACTGTTTTTT. Residues: CASQGGETSQFGKLFF.

This clonotype was picked up a small number of times. This chain uses TRBV20-1 with TRBJ1-6; D ambiguous. CDR1 is DFQATT, CDR2 SNEGSKA, per germline (reference sequence). This CDR3 spans 13 amino acids. Between the trimmed V and J ends, which lost 5 bases and 6 bases, there was a span of 11 bases. The CDR3 sequence is CSASASSNSPLHF. CDR3 nucleotide sequence: TGCAGTGCTTCGGCGTCAAGTAATTCACCCCTCCACTTT.

A few counts support this clonotype. The chain uses TRBV12-3 or TRBV12-4 and TRBJ1-1; the D is unclear. V lost 3 bases and J 3 bases, leaving 8 bases between the germline ends. This CDR3 spans 13 amino acids. The CDR3 DNA reads TGTGCCAGCAGTTTGGCGTCTTACACTGAAGCTTTCTTT. It translates to CASSLASYTEAFF.

This clonotype was found a few times. The gene calls are TRBV6-1 and TRBJ2-3, with 13 nucleotides matching TRBD2. The germline V gene has CDR1 MNHNS and CDR2 SASEGT. The ends lost 3 bases at V and 4 bases at J; junction bases unmatched: 7. The CDR3 runs to 17 residues. The CDR3 DNA reads TGTGCCAGCAGTGACCGCTCCGGACTAGCGGGAGCAGATACGCAGTATTTT. Translating gives CASSDRSGLAGADTQYF.

With regard to this clonotype: It is likely a read error, because the conserved phenylalanine at the end of the CDR3 is missing. The chain recombines TRBV5-1 with TRBJ2-3, with D tentatively TRBD2 (5 bases). CDR3 length: 16 residues. V dropped 0 bases and J dropped 2 bases, with 13 bases sitting between them. Per the germline V gene, CDR1 is SGHRS and CDR2 is YFSETQ. In DNA form, the CDR3 reads TGCGCCAGCAGCTTGGCTGATAAGGGAGCCACAGATACGCAGTATTCT. It codes for CASSLADKGATDTQYS.

In this sample, this clonotype turned up many times. The chain carries TRBV4-1 and TRBJ1-6; D gene ambiguous. The CDR3 covers 15 residues. Germline CDR1 MGHRA, CDR2 YSYEKL. Trimming removed 0 bases from V and 11 bases from J, with 14 bases in between. The CDR3: CASSQDAAIRPPLHF. CDR3 in DNA: TGCGCCAGCAGCCAAGATGCAGCTATCCGTCCACCCCTCCACTTT.

V gene TRBV5-1 combines with J gene TRBJ2-7; TRBD1 aligns across 11 bases. Germline V gene lookup returns CDR1 SGHRS and CDR2 YFSETQ. CDR3 length: 16 residues. V lost 4 bases to trimming and J lost 5 bases; unmatched junction nucleotides: 11. For the CDR3, the DNA is TGCGCCAGCAGCGTCGCCGGGACAGGGGGAATCCACGAGCAGTACTTC. Protein product: CASSVAGTGGIHEQYF.

This clonotype came up many times. V is TRBV13 and J is TRBJ1-1; D ambiguous. This CDR3 contains 16 residues. The germline V gene has CDR1 PRHDT and CDR2 FYEKMQ (reference sequence). Between the trimmed V and J ends, which lost 6 bases and 11 bases, there was a span of 28 bases. DNA for the CDR3: TGTGCCAGCAGTCATCGCACTCGGAGGGTGGGGTATGATGCTTTCTTT. It codes for CASSHRTRRVGYDAFF. Complete variable domain (other parts from reference TRBV13 and TRBJ1-1): AAGVIQSPRHLIKEKRETATLKCYPIPRHDTVYWYQQGPGQDPQFLISFYEKMQSDKGSIPDRFSAQQFSDYHSELNMSSLELGDSALYFCASSHRTRRVGYDAFFGQGTRLTVV.

This clonotype was seen at least ten times. The rearrangement links TRBV20-1 to TRBJ1-4; D perhaps matches TRBD1 (5 bases). The CDR3 spans 15 residues. The germline V gene encodes CDR1 DFQATT and CDR2 SNEGSKA (reference sequence). V was clipped by 3 bases and J by 10 bases, with 21 bases between them. CDR3 in amino acids: CSASVSLGEAGKLFF. CDR3 DNA: TGCAGTGCTAGCGTCTCATTGGGGGAAGCGGGAAAACTGTTTTTT.